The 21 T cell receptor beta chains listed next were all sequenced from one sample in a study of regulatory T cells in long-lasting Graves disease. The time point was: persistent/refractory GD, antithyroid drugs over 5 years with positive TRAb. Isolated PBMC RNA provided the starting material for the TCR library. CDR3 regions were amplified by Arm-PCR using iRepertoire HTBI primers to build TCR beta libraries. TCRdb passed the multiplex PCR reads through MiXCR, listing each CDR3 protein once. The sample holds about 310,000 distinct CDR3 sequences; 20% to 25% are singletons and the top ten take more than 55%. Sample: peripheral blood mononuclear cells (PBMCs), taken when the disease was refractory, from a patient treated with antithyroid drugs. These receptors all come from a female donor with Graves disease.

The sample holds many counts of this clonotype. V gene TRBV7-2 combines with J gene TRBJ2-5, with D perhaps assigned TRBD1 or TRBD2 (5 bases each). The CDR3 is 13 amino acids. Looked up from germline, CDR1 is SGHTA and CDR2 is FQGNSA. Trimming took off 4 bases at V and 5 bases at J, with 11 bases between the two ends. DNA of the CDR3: TGTGCCAGCAGCTCGGGGACCTTGGAGACCCAGTACTTC. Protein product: CASSSGTLETQYF.

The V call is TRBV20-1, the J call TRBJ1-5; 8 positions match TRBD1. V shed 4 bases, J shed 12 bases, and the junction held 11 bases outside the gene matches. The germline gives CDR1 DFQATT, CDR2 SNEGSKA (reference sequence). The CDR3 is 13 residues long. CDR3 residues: CSATSQTGVIQHF. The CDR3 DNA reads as TGCAGTGCTACCTCCCAGACAGGGGTGATCCAGCATTTT.

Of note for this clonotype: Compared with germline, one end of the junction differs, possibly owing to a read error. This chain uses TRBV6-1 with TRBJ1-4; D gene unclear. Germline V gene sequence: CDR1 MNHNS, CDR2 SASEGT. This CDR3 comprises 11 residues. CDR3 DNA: TGTGCCAGCAGCAATGGGGAAAAACTGGTTTTT. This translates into CASSNGEKLVF.

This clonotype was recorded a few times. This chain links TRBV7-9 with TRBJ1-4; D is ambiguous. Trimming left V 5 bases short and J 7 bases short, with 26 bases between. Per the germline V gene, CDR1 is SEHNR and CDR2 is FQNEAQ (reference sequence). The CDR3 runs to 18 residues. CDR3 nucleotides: TGTGCCAGCAGCCTAGTGAAAATTCTAGGGAGTGCCTCTGAAAAACTGTTTTTT. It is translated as CASSLVKILGSASEKLFF.

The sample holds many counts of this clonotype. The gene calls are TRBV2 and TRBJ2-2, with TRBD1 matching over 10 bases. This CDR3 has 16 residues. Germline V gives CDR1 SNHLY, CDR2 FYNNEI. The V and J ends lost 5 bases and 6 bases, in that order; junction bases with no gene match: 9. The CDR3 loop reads CASSHSGTGVSGELFF. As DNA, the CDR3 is TGTGCCAGCAGTCATTCCGGGACAGGGGTCTCCGGGGAGCTGTTTTTT. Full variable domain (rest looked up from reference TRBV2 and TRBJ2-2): EPEVTQTPSHQVTQMGQEVILRCVPISNHLYFYWYRQILGQKVEFLVSFYNNEISEKSEIFDDQFSVERPDGSNFTLKIRSTKLEDSAMYFCASSHSGTGVSGELFFGEGSRLTVL.

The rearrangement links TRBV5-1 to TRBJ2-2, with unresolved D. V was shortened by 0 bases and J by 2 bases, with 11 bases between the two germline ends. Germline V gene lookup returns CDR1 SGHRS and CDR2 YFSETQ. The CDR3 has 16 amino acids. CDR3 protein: CASSLGGDPNTGELFF. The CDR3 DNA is TGCGCCAGCAGCTTGGGTGGAGACCCAAACACCGGGGAGCTGTTTTTT.

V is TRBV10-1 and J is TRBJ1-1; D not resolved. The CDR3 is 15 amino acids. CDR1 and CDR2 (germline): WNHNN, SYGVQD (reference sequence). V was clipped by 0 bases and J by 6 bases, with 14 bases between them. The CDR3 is CASSESSRTVPEAFF. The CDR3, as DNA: TGCGCCAGCAGTGAGTCGAGTCGGACCGTCCCTGAAGCTTTCTTT.

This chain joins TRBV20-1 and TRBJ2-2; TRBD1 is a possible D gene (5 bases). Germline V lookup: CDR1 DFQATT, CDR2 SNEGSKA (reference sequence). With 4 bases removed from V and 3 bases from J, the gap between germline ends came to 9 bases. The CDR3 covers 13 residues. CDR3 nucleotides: TGCAGTGCTATTGGACAACACACCGGGGAGCTGTTTTTT. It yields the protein CSAIGQHTGELFF.

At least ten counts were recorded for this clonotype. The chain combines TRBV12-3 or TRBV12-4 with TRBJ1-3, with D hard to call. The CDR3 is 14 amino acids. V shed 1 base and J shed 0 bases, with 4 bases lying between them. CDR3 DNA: TGTGCCAGCAGTTTAGGCAACTCTGGAAACACCATATATTTT. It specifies CASSLGNSGNTIYF.

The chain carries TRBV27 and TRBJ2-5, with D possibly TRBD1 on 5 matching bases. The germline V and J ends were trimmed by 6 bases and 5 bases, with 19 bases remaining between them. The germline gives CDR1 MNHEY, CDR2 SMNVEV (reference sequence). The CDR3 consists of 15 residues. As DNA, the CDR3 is TGTGCCAGCAGCACCCAACAAGGGGCGGTGGAGACCCAGTACTTC. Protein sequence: CASSTQQGAVETQYF.

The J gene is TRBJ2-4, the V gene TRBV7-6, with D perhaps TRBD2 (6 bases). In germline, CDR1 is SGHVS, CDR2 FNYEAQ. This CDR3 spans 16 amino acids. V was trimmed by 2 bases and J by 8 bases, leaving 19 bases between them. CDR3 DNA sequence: TGTGCCAGCAGCTTATTAGGTGGCGGGGTGGAGGACATTCAGTACTTC. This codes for CASSLLGGGVEDIQYF.

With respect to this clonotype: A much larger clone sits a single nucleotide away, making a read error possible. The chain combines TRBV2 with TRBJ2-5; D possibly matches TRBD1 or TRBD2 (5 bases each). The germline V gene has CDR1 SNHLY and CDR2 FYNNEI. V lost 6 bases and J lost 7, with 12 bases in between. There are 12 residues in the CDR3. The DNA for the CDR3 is TGTGCCAGCAGAGGGGCTGGAGGGACCCAGTACTTC. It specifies CASRGAGGTQYF.

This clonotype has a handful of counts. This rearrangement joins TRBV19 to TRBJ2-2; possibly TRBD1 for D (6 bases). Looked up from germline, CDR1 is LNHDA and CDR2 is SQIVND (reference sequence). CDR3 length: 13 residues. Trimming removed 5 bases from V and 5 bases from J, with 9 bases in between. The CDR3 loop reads CASSVQGTGELFF. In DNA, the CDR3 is TGTGCCAGTAGTGTACAGGGAACCGGGGAGCTGTTTTTT.

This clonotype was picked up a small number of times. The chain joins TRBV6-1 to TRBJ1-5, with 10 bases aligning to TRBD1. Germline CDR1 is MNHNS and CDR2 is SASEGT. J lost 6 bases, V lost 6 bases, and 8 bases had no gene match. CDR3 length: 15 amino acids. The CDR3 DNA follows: TGTGCCAGCAGAGGCGGACAGGGGGTTCCTCAGCCCCAGCATTTT. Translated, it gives CASRGGQGVPQPQHF.

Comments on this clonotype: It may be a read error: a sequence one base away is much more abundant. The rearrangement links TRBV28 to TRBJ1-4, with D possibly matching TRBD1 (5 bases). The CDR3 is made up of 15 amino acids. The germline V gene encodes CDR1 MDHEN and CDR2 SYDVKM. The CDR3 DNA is TGTGCCAGCAGTTTATGGACAGCAACTAATGAAAAACAGTTTTTT. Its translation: CASSLWTATNEKQFF. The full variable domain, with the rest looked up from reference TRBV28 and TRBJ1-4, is DVKVTQSSRYLVKRTGEKVFLECVQDMDHENMFWYRQDPGLGLRLIYFSYDVKMKEKGDIPEGYSVSREKKERFSLILESASTNQTSMYLCASSLWTATNEKQFFGSGTQLSVL.

CDR3 in amino acids: CATRQGAYEQYF. DNA for the CDR3: TGTGCCACTCGACAGGGGGCCTACGAGCAGTACTTC. The chain recombines TRBV6-1 with TRBJ2-7, with TRBD1 matching over 9 bases. This CDR3 contains 12 residues. Germline-derived CDR1 and CDR2 are MNHNS and SASEGT. The ends lost 10 bases at V and 2 bases at J; junction bases unmatched: 3.

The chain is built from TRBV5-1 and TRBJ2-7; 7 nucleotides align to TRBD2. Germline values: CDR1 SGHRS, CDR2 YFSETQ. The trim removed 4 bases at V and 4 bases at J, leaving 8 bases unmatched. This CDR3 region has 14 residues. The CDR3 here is CASSPPGRGYEQYF. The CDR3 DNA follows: TGCGCCAGCAGCCCCCCGGGGCGGGGGTACGAGCAGTACTTC.

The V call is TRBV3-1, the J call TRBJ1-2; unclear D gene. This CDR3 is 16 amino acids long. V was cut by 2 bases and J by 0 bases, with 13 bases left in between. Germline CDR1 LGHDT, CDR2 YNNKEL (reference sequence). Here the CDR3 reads CASSQYLGGPNYGYTF. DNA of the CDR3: TGTGCCAGCAGCCAATATTTGGGCGGCCCTAACTATGGCTACACCTTC.

Here the CDR3 reads CAWRGGSWPKNIQYF. The CDR3 DNA sequence: TGTGCCTGGAGGGGCGGGTCCTGGCCCAAAAACATTCAGTACTTC. This rearrangement joins TRBV30 to TRBJ2-4; a possible D gene is TRBD2 (5 bases). From germline, CDR1 is GTSNPN and CDR2 SVGIG (reference sequence). The CDR3 totals 15 residues. The V end lost 3 bases, the J end lost 2 bases, and 14 bases lay between the germline ends.

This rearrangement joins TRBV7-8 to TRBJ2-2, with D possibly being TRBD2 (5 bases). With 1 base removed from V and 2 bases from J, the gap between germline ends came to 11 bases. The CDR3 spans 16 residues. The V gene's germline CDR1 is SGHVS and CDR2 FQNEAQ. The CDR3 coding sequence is TGTGCCAGCAGCTTAGTTCGAGCGGTTAACACCGGGGAGCTGTTTTTT. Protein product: CASSLVRAVNTGELFF.

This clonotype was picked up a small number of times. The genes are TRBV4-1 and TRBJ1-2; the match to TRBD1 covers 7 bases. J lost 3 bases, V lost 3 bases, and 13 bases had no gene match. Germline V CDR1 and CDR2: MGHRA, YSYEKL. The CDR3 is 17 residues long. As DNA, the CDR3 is TGCGCCAGCAGCCACGTGGGCAAGACAGGGAGGGACTATGGCTACACCTTC. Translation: CASSHVGKTGRDYGYTF.